A single sample is the source of the 20 T cell receptor beta chains below, sequenced in a study of T cells in Graves' hyperthyroidism and ophthalmopathy (dated by TCRdb to about 2019). The library relied on multiplex PCR. These reads were obtained on an Illumina HiSeq 2000. The TCR beta CDR3 regions were amplified from RNA transcripts. For the first round of RT-PCR on the TCR CDR3, the HTBI primer set was used together with the Qiagen OneStep RT-PCR kit. TCRdb ran its own pipeline on the public reads, namely fastp trimming at Q25 and MiXCR clone calling, and kept in-frame beta chains. Rows are unified per CDR3 protein, each entry keeping the most common DNA and genes. In all, the sample holds more than 550,000 distinct CDR3 sequences, and roughly 17% of those were seen once. The top ten constitute about 16% of the sample. The source material was blood. All receptors derive from a man in his fifties or sixties with Graves' hyperthyroidism.

This rearrangement joins TRBV16 to TRBJ2-7; 7 nucleotides agree with TRBD2. V lost 2 bases and J lost 3; bases outside the gene matches: 4. This CDR3 contains 14 residues. CDR1 is KGHSY, CDR2 FQNENV, per germline. CDR3 sequence reads: CASSQGGVDYEQYF. CDR3 nucleotide sequence: TGTGCCAGCAGCCAAGGGGGGGTCGACTACGAGCAGTACTTC.

CDR3 DNA: TGTGCCAGCAGCTCGACAGGGGGCGAGACCGGGGAGCTGTTTTTT. Translated, it gives CASSSTGGETGELFF. This chain links TRBV7-3 with TRBJ2-2; the match to TRBD1 covers 10 bases. Trimming took 4 bases from V and 5 from J; bases not matched to a gene: 4. CDR1 SGHTA and CDR2 FQGTGA come from the germline V gene. This CDR3 has 15 residues.

The J gene is TRBJ1-5, the V gene TRBV7-9; D perhaps matches TRBD1 (5 bases). Trimming left V 5 bases short and J 0 bases short, with 14 bases between. Germline loops: CDR1 SEHNR, CDR2 FQNEAQ (reference sequence). The CDR3 contains 16 residues. The CDR3 DNA reads TGTGCCAGCAGCCAATCGGGGGGATATAGCAATCAGCCCCAGCATTTT. This gives the protein CASSQSGGYSNQPQHF.

With respect to this clonotype: With a much larger clone just one base away, this may be a read error. V usage is TRBV27 and J usage is TRBJ1-5; TRBD1 might be the D (5 bases). CDR3 size: 16 residues. Per germline, CDR1 MNHEY and CDR2 SMNVEV (reference sequence). Here the CDR3 DNA reads TGTGCCGGCAGTTATAGGGCAGGGCGTAGCAATCAGCCCCAGCATTTT. Amino acid sequence: CAGSYRAGRSNQPQHF.

This clonotype appeared a few times. A single base separates this from a much larger clone, so it may be a read error. This sequence joins TRBV20-1 and TRBJ2-1; D not resolved. Germline CDR1 reads DFQATT; CDR2 reads SNEGSKA (reference sequence). The CDR3 covers 11 residues. The V end was cut by 6 bases, the J end by 5 bases, with 8 bases between. The CDR3 is CSAPGNNEQFF. The CDR3 nucleotides are TGCAGTGCACCTGGCAACAATGAGCAGTTCTTC.

The genes are TRBV28 and TRBJ2-2; 12 nucleotides agree with TRBD2. V lost 5 bases to trimming and J lost 6 bases; unmatched junction nucleotides: 7. The CDR3 contains 16 residues. Germline V CDR1 and CDR2: MDHEN, SYDVKM. CDR3 sequence (DNA): TGTGCCAGCAGTATATCTAGCGGGAGGGCCGCCGGGGAGCTGTTTTTT. Translated: CASSISSGRAAGELFF.

Remarks on this clonotype: The DNA is omitted, as the CDR3 cannot be located on it reliably, and the CDR3 follows TCRdb's listing. The chain is built from TRBV6-5 and TRBJ2-2; the DNA was not compared with TRBD2, the D call given in the table. Inclusive of both ends, the CDR3 amounts to 16 amino acids. Germline V lookup: CDR1 MNHEY, CDR2 SVGAGI. The CDR3 sequence is CASSTSTSGKLGELFF.

This chain uses TRBV18 with TRBJ1-1; D ambiguous. Trimming pared 4 bases from V and 5 bases from J, leaving 11 bases between. Germline assignment: CDR1 KGHSH and CDR2 LQKENI. The CDR3 consists of 13 residues. Here the CDR3 DNA reads TGTGCCAGCTCACACGGACGAGAGACTGAAGCTTTCTTT. It encodes CASSHGRETEAFF.

The chain employs TRBV20-1 and TRBJ1-5, with 11 positions matching TRBD1. Germline V CDR1 and CDR2: DFQATT, SNEGSKA (reference sequence). This CDR3 region has 16 residues. Germline trimming cut 0 bases from V and 6 bases from J; bases unmatched to any gene: 7. Here the CDR3 reads CSARDGQGAAGQPQHF. Here the CDR3 DNA reads TGCAGTGCTAGAGATGGACAGGGGGCCGCGGGTCAGCCCCAGCATTTT.

This clonotype has a handful of counts. The gene calls are TRBV15 and TRBJ2-1; D possibly matches TRBD1 or TRBD2 (5 bases each). This CDR3 has 21 amino acids. V lost 0 bases to trimming and J lost 0 bases, with 24 bases between them. Germline-derived CDR1 and CDR2 are LNHNV and YYDKDF (reference sequence). CDR3 region: CATSRDPILTERISSYNEQFF. The DNA for the CDR3 is TGTGCCACCAGCAGAGACCCCATATTGACAGAGCGGATTAGCTCCTACAATGAGCAGTTCTTC.

V is TRBV2 and J is TRBJ1-1; 7 nucleotides align to TRBD1. This CDR3 spans 13 amino acids. The ends lost 9 bases at V and 5 bases at J; junction bases unmatched: 9. CDR1 and CDR2 from the germline V gene are SNHLY and FYNNEI. CDR3 DNA sequence: TGTGCCAGACTACAGGGGATGGGAACTGAAGCTTTCTTT. Amino acid sequence: CARLQGMGTEAFF.

This clonotype showed up many times. This sequence joins TRBV6-2 or TRBV6-3 and TRBJ1-1, with D possibly being TRBD1 (6 bases). Trimming stripped 6 bases from V and 8 bases from J, with 19 bases between. This CDR3 is 14 amino acids long. The germline V gene encodes CDR1 MNHEY and CDR2 SVGEGT. The CDR3 DNA is TGTGCCAGCAGCCCCGGGACATATGGGAGGGAAGCTTTCTTT. It codes for CASSPGTYGREAFF.

DNA of the CDR3: TGTGCCAGCAGTTTTCCAGGGGACCCACCGAGCAATCAGCCCCAGCATTTT. It specifies CASSFPGDPPSNQPQHF. The J gene is TRBJ1-5, the V gene TRBV6-5; a possible D gene is TRBD1 (6 bases). From germline, CDR1 is MNHEY and CDR2 SVGAGI. V lost 4 bases, J lost 1 base, and 17 bases lay in between. This CDR3 spans 17 amino acids.

This clonotype was detected many times. This chain uses TRBV29-1 with TRBJ2-7, with a tentative D call TRBD2 (7 bases). The germline V gene encodes CDR1 SQVTM and CDR2 ANQGSEA. This CDR3 has 16 residues. Trimming took off 5 bases at V and 0 bases at J, with 20 bases between the two ends. CDR3 nucleotide sequence: TGCAGCGTTATTGGGGGGGCGACCGGGAACTCCTACGAGCAGTACTTC. It codes for CSVIGGATGNSYEQYF.

The rearrangement joins TRBV4-1 to TRBJ1-5, with 8 bases that match TRBD1. The J segment lost 5 bases and the V segment lost 4 bases, leaving 4 bases of the junction unmatched. CDR1 is MGHRA, CDR2 YSYEKL, per germline. CDR3 size: 14 residues. The CDR3 loop reads CASSRTGLDQPQHF. CDR3 in DNA: TGCGCCAGCAGCCGGACAGGGTTGGATCAGCCCCAGCATTTT.

This clonotype was recorded at least ten times. The CDR3 protein is CSASGQGASYEQYF. The CDR3 bases are TGCAGTGCTAGCGGACAGGGGGCTTCCTACGAGCAGTACTTC. The chain employs TRBV20-1 and TRBJ2-7; 11 bases align to TRBD1. Germline CDR1 is DFQATT and CDR2 is SNEGSKA (reference sequence). The CDR3 is made up of 14 amino acids. V was clipped by 3 bases and J by 1 base; unmatched bases: 2.

This clonotype has only a few counts. This sequence joins TRBV10-3 and TRBJ1-3; TRBD1 is a possible D gene (5 bases). Germline CDR1 ENHRY, CDR2 SYGVKD. V was clipped by 10 bases and J by 0 bases, with 13 bases between them. The CDR3 consists of 14 residues. For the CDR3, the DNA is TGTGCCACCCGGCCGGACAACTCTGGAAACACCATATATTTT. This encodes CATRPDNSGNTIYF.

This clonotype was detected only a few times. This chain joins TRBV6-1 and TRBJ1-3, with D hard to call. V lost 8 bases, J lost 0 bases, and 11 bases lay in between. CDR1 and CDR2 (germline): MNHNS, SASEGT. CDR3 size: 14 residues. Written as DNA, the CDR3 is TGTGCCAGCTCCCAACTTTACTCTGGAAACACCATATATTTT. Translation gives CASSQLYSGNTIYF.

The J gene is TRBJ2-3, the V gene TRBV4-2; D perhaps matches TRBD2 (6 bases). V was pared by 0 bases and J by 6 bases, with 16 bases between. CDR1 and CDR2 (germline): LGHNA, YNFKEQ. CDR3 length equals 16 residues. CDR3 loop: CASSQDPSGVSDTQYF. Written as DNA, the CDR3 is TGTGCCAGCAGCCAAGATCCCTCGGGAGTATCGGATACGCAGTATTTT.

This clonotype was seen a handful of times. The gene calls are TRBV12-3 or TRBV12-4 and TRBJ2-7; TRBD1 or TRBD2 may be the D gene (5 bases each). CDR3 length: 16 residues. Trimming left V 5 bases short and J 9 bases short, with 26 bases between. The CDR3 here is CASSRGPSDWGWGQYF. The CDR3 DNA is TGTGCCAGCAGTAGAGGTCCGTCCGACTGGGGGTGGGGGCAGTACTTC.